This is a list of T cell receptor beta chains from one sample in a study of cytomegalovirus exposure and HLA in healthy donors. Sequenced by immunoSEQ multiplex PCR; TCRdb stores in-frame clones only, minus some. The sample has just under 250,000 clones, about four fifths seen once. Sequencing was carried out using PBMCs. These receptors came from a woman between 40 and 50 years old in good health and CMV-seropositive. The CDR3 runs from the conserved cysteine through the conserved F or W. D genes are given only for firm matches. Size values are once, few and many counts, or a class for expanded clones, and some rows have none.

abundance | d_gene | j_gene | v_gene | CDR3nt | CDR3aa
- | - | TRBJ2-5 | TRBV18 | TGTGCCAGCTCACCCTCCGGGTACCAAGAGACCCAGTACTTC | CASSPSGYQETQYF
- | TRBD1 | TRBJ1-2 | TRBV7-9 | TGTTCCAGCAGCCCGAGGACAGGACATGGCTACACCTTC | CSSSPRTGHGYTF
- | - | TRBJ1-5 | TRBV4-1 | TGCGCCAGCAGCCAAGCCTCACATGGCAATCAGCCCCAGCATTTT | CASSQASHGNQPQHF
- | - | TRBJ1-5 | TRBV27 | TGTGCCAGCAGTTCACTCAGGTCTAGCAATCAGCCCCAGCATTTT | CASSSLRSSNQPQHF
- | - | TRBJ2-2 | TRBV7-9 | TGTGCCAGCAGCTTAGGGGCGATGAACACCGGGGAGCTGTTTTTT | CASSLGAMNTGELFF
- | TRBD1 | TRBJ1-2 | TRBV7-8 | TGTGCCAGCAGCTCCGGACAGGGAATCTCCACCTTC | CASSSGQGISTF
- | - | TRBJ2-1 | TRBV7-9 | TGTGCCAGCAGCTCGGTTCTCAGCGGAGACAATGAGCAGTTCTTC | CASSSVLSGDNEQFF
- | TRBD1 | TRBJ1-4 | TRBV5-1 | TGCGCCAGCAGCGATACCGGGACAGGGAGGGAAAAACTGTTTTTT | CASSDTGTGREKLFF
- | - | TRBJ2-3 | TRBV27 | TGTGCCAGCAGTCGGGACGAGCGGGTTGATACGCAGTATTTT | CASSRDERVDTQYF
- | - | TRBJ1-3 | TRBV5-1 | TGCGCCAGCAGCTTGGCCGTGAGTAACTCTGGAAACACCATATATTTT | CASSLAVSNSGNTIYF
- | TRBD1 | TRBJ2-7 | TRBV5-1 | TGCGCCAGCAGCCCAGGGACAGGGAGCTCCTACGAGCAGTACTTC | CASSPGTGSSYEQYF
- | - | TRBJ1-2 | TRBV9 | TGTGCCAGCAGCCTAGACACCTATGGCTACACCTTC | CASSLDTYGYTF
- | TRBD2 | TRBJ2-7 | TRBV6-1 | TGTGCCAGCAGTAGTCAGTCTAGCGGGAGGAACGAGCAGTACTTC | CASSSQSSGRNEQYF
- | - | TRBJ2-5 | TRBV5-1 | TGCGCCAGCAGCTCGGAGAGGGCAGAGACCCAGTACTTC | CASSSERAETQYF
few | - | TRBJ1-5 | TRBV30 | TGTGCCTGGAGCTTAGGGGGTAATCAGCCCCAGCATTTT | CAWSLGGNQPQHF
once | TRBD2 | TRBJ2-1 | TRBV9 | TGTGCCAGCGGATCTGCGACGCGGGGGGGCTCCTACAATGAGCAGTTCTTC | CASGSATRGGSYNEQFF
few | - | TRBJ1-1 | TRBV4-3 | TGCGCCAGCAGCCAAGATACATCCAGAAGTGAAGCTTTCTTT | CASSQDTSRSEAFF
- | - | TRBJ1-1 | TRBV7-6 | TGTGCCAGCAGCTTGGCGGGGGGTTTAAGGCCCACTGAAGCTTTCTTT | CASSLAGGLRPTEAFF
- | - | TRBJ2-5 | TRBV2 | TGTGCCAGCAGCAAGAACGGGACACCGCAAGAGACCCAGTACTTC | CASSKNGTPQETQYF
few | TRBD2 | TRBJ2-1 | TRBV11-1 | TGTGCCAGCAGCCCGGGTGCTAGCGGGAGTTATGAGCAGTTCTTC | CASSPGASGSYEQFF
- | TRBD2 | TRBJ2-3 | TRBV7-8 | TGTGCCAGCAGCTCTAGCGGGGGGGTAACAGATACGCAGTATTTT | CASSSSGGVTDTQYF
- | TRBD1 | TRBJ2-2 | TRBV7-8 | TGTGCCAGCAGCGCCGGCGGGACAGGGACCACCGGGGAGCTGTTTTTT | CASSAGGTGTTGELFF
- | - | TRBJ1-3 | TRBV7-9 | TGTGCCACCCCGGGATATGGAAACACCATATATTTT | CATPGYGNTIYF
- | TRBD2 | TRBJ2-7 | TRBV11-2 | TGTGCCAGCAGATCCGGGAGGGGAATCGAGCAGTACTTC | CASRSGRGIEQYF
- | TRBD1 | TRBJ1-1 | TRBV30 | TGTGCCTGGAGGAGGCAGGGGGCAAGGTACACTGAAGCTTTCTTT | CAWRRQGARYTEAFF
- | - | TRBJ2-7 | TRBV7-2 | TGTGCCAGCACCAGGGACATTCTCTCCTACGAGCAGTACTTC | CASTRDILSYEQYF
- | - | TRBJ1-2 | TRBV5-4 | TGTGCCAGCAGCTTGAACAGTAACTATGGCTACACCTTC | CASSLNSNYGYTF
- | - | TRBJ2-7 | TRBV7-2 | TGTGCCAGCAGCTTAGAGCCGGGGATGAGGGCAACCTACGAGCAGTACTTC | CASSLEPGMRATYEQYF
- | - | TRBJ1-1 | TRBV5-6 | TGTGCCAGCAGCACGAGGGTGCGGGAAGCTTTCTTT | CASSTRVREAFF
- | - | TRBJ1-6 | TRBV27 | TGTGCCAGCAGTTTAGAGTATAATTCACCCCTCCACTTT | CASSLEYNSPLHF
- | - | TRBJ2-3 | TRBV4-1 | TGCGCCAGCAGCCAAGATCACCCCACTAGCACAGATACGCAGTATTTT | CASSQDHPTSTDTQYF
- | TRBD2 | TRBJ2-1 | TRBV7-2 | TGTGCCAGCAGCAGCGGGACTAGGGCCCTTGAGCAGTTCTTC | CASSSGTRALEQFF
- | TRBD1 | TRBJ1-6 | TRBV19 | TGTGCCAGTAGTAAGAACCGGGACAGGAATTCACCCCTCCACTTT | CASSKNRDRNSPLHF
- | TRBD2 | TRBJ2-5 | TRBV10-3 | TGTGCCATCAGTGAACATTTCGGGGGAGGGGAGACCCAGTACTTC | CAISEHFGGGETQYF
- | - | TRBJ2-1 | TRBV15 | TGTGCCACCAGCAGAGATTACCCCTCGGACTTTTACAATGAGCAGTTCTTC | CATSRDYPSDFYNEQFF
- | - | TRBJ2-7 | TRBV19 | TGTGCCAGTAGTATCGGCAGGGGGGTCCCCTACGAGCAGTACTTC | CASSIGRGVPYEQYF
- | - | TRBJ2-1 | TRBV11-2 | TGTGCCAGCAGCTTAGATTTCCTTGGGGGGGGGCTGAAAGAGCAGTTCTTC | CASSLDFLGGGLKEQFF
- | - | TRBJ2-1 | TRBV12-5 | TGTGCTAGTGGTTTGGTAATTCGGGGATCCTACAATGAGCAGTTCTTC | CASGLVIRGSYNEQFF
- | TRBD1 | TRBJ2-7 | TRBV7-2 | TGTGCCAGCAGCCCCCGACAGGGGAGCGTCTACGAGCAGTACTTC | CASSPRQGSVYEQYF
- | - | TRBJ2-7 | TRBV6-5 | TGTGCCAGCAGTGACGGGCAGGGCTACGAGCAGTACTTC | CASSDGQGYEQYF
once | TRBD1 | TRBJ1-1 | TRBV5-4 | TGTGCCAGCAGCTGGGGGACAGGGCGGACCACTGAAGCTTTCTTT | CASSWGTGRTTEAFF
- | TRBD1 | TRBJ2-7 | TRBV4-3 | TGCGCCAGCAGCTTAAGGACAGGGGAGTACGAGCAGTACTTC | CASSLRTGEYEQYF
- | - | TRBJ2-7 | TRBV7-9 | TGTGCCAGCAGCTTACCCCCGCAGGCGAACCCCTACGAGCAGTACTTC | CASSLPPQANPYEQYF
- | - | TRBJ1-2 | TRBV11-2 | TGTGCCAGCAGCGAAGACAGCTATGGCTACACCTTC | CASSEDSYGYTF
- | - | TRBJ2-1 | TRBV7-9 | TGTGCCAGCAGCTTAGAGATAGGAGGGGCCCTTAGAAATGAGCAGTTCTTC | CASSLEIGGALRNEQFF
- | TRBD2 | TRBJ2-1 | TRBV5-6 | TGTGCCAGCAGCTTGCCGGGGACTAGCGGCGTCAATGAGCAGTTCTTC | CASSLPGTSGVNEQFF
- | - | TRBJ1-1 | TRBV19 | TGTGCCAGTAGTAGGGAGTTACTGAACACTGAAGCTTTCTTT | CASSRELLNTEAFF
few | - | TRBJ2-1 | TRBV5-6 | TGTGCCAGCAGCTTGGGATGGGACTCGAGCGGATCTGTACTGTTCTTC | CASSLGWDSSGSVLFF
- | TRBD1 | TRBJ2-7 | TRBV6-1 | TGTGCCAGCAGTGAAGCGGACAGGGGCGAGCAGTACTTC | CASSEADRGEQYF
few | - | TRBJ2-2 | TRBV7-8 | TGTGCCAGCAGCTTAGCCGGAGCGGGCACCGGGGAGCTGTTTTTT | CASSLAGAGTGELFF
- | - | TRBJ2-6 | TRBV7-2 | TGTGCCAGCAGCTTAACGGTCTCCGGGGCCAACGTCCTGACTTTC | CASSLTVSGANVLTF
- | TRBD2 | TRBJ2-1 | TRBV7-8 | TGTGCCAGCAGGCGGGGGGACGGGATTTACGAGCAGTTCTTC | CASRRGDGIYEQFF
- | - | TRBJ2-5 | TRBV11-2 | TGTGCCAGCAGTCGCGCCAGGGAGACCCAGTACTTC | CASSRARETQYF
few | - | TRBJ1-2 | TRBV6-6 | TGTGCCAGCAGCGAGGGGTTCGGGAGTGATGGCTACACCTTC | CASSEGFGSDGYTF
- | - | TRBJ2-2 | TRBV28 | TGTGCCAGCGGTCGGGAGAACACCGGGGAGCTGTTTTTT | CASGRENTGELFF